This T cell receptor (beta chain) was recovered during a study of cytomegalovirus exposure and HLA in healthy donors. It was with 60 Vbeta and 13 Jbeta primers that the PCR ran. Here immunoSEQ multiplex PCR was the method, and the copy in TCRdb shows in-frame clones only, minus some. The sample has approximately 190,000 clones; about 13% are singletons. Germline values: CDR1 MGHDK, CDR2 SYGVNS. The CDR3 has 14 residues. V gave up 6 bases and J gave up 2 bases, with 11 bases separating them. Sequencing used PBMCs. This chain joins TRBV25-1 and TRBJ2-1; D possibly corresponds to TRBD2 (5 bases). This TCR came from a man aged 45-65 years in good health and CMV-seropositive. The CDR3 coding sequence is TGTGCCAGCAGACTAGGGATGACCTACAATGAGCAGTTCTTC. Its translation is CASRLGMTYNEQFF.